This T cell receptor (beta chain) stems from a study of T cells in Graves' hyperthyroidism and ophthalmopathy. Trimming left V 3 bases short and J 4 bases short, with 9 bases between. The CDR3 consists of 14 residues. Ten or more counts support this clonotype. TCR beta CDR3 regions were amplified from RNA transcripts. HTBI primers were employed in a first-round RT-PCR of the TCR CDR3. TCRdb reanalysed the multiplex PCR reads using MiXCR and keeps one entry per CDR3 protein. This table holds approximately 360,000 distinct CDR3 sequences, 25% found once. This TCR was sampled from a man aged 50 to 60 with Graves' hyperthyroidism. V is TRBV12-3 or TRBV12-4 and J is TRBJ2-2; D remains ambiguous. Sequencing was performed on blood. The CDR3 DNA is TGTGCCAGCAGTTTCAGTGGTAGCACCGGGGAGCTGTTTTTT. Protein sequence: CASSFSGSTGELFF.